Listed below are T cell receptor beta chains from one sample, sequenced in a study of OX40 agonist ivuxolimab in advanced cancers. The repertoire was sequenced with immunoSEQ multiplex PCR; TCRdb's copy has only in-frame clones and lacks some. The sample contains around 60,000 clones, around nine tenths of which appear only once. Source: CD4+ or CD8+ T cells sorted from blood, taken in a trial of the OX40 agonist ivuxolimab. These receptor sequences come from an adult with an advanced solid tumor such as melanoma, head and neck, liver or kidney cancer. CDR3s include the opening cysteine and the closing phenylalanine or tryptophan. D genes are given only for firm matches. The listing skips clone size in some rows; elsewhere it reads once, few, many or a size class.

NA	TRBJ2-7	14	NA	TRBV6-5	TGTGCCAGCAGTTACTCGGCTAGCGCACACGAGCAGTACTTC	CASSYSASAHEQYF
NA	TRBJ2-1	14	NA	TRBV21-1	TGTGCCAGCAGCACACATACAGGGGCCGATGAGCAGTTCTTC	CASSTHTGADEQFF
NA	TRBJ1-2	14	NA	TRBV9	TGTGCCAGCAGCGGGGGGGCTTTATCGTATGGCTACACCTTC	CASSGGALSYGYTF
TRBD1	TRBJ2-1	15	NA	TRBV7-9	TGTGCCAGCAGCCCGGACAGGAGCATATACAATGAGCAGTTCTTC	CASSPDRSIYNEQFF
NA	TRBJ2-1	14	NA	TRBV4-3	TGCGCCAGCAGCCAAATACTAGCAAACAATGAGCAGTTCTTC	CASSQILANNEQFF
TRBD2	TRBJ2-7	16	NA	TRBV4-3	TGCGCCAGCAGCCAAGAGACTAGCGGGAGAACCTACGAGCAGTACTTC	CASSQETSGRTYEQYF
TRBD1	TRBJ2-7	16	NA	TRBV4-3	TGCGCCAGCAGCCAACCCCGTCGGGACAGAGCCTACGAGCAGTACTTC	CASSQPRRDRAYEQYF
NA	TRBJ1-5	15	once	TRBV2	TGTGCCAGTTTGCCCCGAGATAGCGGCAATCAGCCCCAGCATTTT	CASLPRDSGNQPQHF
NA	TRBJ2-3	15	NA	TRBV19	TGTGCCAGTAGTATACAAACAGGGTCCGCAGATACGCAGTATTTT	CASSIQTGSADTQYF
NA	TRBJ1-2	14	NA	TRBV6-5	TGTGCCAGCAGCCCCGGGGCGCGGTACTATGGCTACACCTTC	CASSPGARYYGYTF
NA	TRBJ1-1	17	NA	TRBV4-3	TGCGCCAGCAGCCAAGACGGCCCCCCGAACACGAACACTGAAGCTTTCTTT	CASSQDGPPNTNTEAFF
TRBD1	TRBJ1-2	14	NA	TRBV30	TGTGCCTGGACCGCGACAGGGGCGGGAGACGGCTACACCTTC	CAWTATGAGDGYTF
TRBD2	TRBJ2-1	15	NA	TRBV4-2	TGTGCCAGCAGCCAAGTGGCTAGCGGGATCAATGAGCAGTTCTTC	CASSQVASGINEQFF
NA	TRBJ2-5	14	NA	TRBV28	TGTGCCAGCAGTTTATTAGGGGCGGGGAAGACCCAGTACTTC	CASSLLGAGKTQYF
TRBD2	TRBJ2-1	14	once	TRBV28	TGTGCCAGCAGCCTTAGCGGGGACTACAATGAGCAGTTCTTC	CASSLSGDYNEQFF
NA	TRBJ1-1	11	few	TRBV5-4	TGTGCCAGCGGTTTTAACACTGAAGCTTTCTTT	CASGFNTEAFF
NA	TRBJ1-1	13	NA	TRBV15	TGTGCCACCAGCAGAGATGTAGCTTCTGAAGCTTTCTTT	CATSRDVASEAFF
NA	TRBJ2-2	14	NA	TRBV4-3	TGCGCCAGCAGCCAATACGGGACGGGCGGGGAGCTGTTTTTT	CASSQYGTGGELFF
TRBD2	TRBJ2-1	17	NA	TRBV28	TGTGCCAGCAGTCCCCCGTATCTAGCGGGAGGGGGCAATGAGCAGTTCTTC	CASSPPYLAGGGNEQFF
TRBD2	TRBJ2-7	15	NA	TRBV28	TGTGCCAGCAGTTTAACTAGCGGGAGGATATACGAGCAGTACTTC	CASSLTSGRIYEQYF
TRBD1	TRBJ1-1	14	few	TRBV19	TGTGCCAGTAGTAGGACAGGTGCGAACACTGAAGCTTTCTTT	CASSRTGANTEAFF
TRBD1	TRBJ1-2	16	NA	TRBV29-1	TGCAGCGTTGGGCCGGGACAGACCTTCCTTAACTATGGCTACACCTTC	CSVGPGQTFLNYGYTF
NA	TRBJ1-1	13	NA	TRBV30	TGTGCCTGGAGTGTAACTTCCGGAACTGAAGCTTTCTTT	CAWSVTSGTEAFF
TRBD2	TRBJ2-2	18	NA	TRBV4-3	TGCGCCAGCAGCCAAGATCGGAGTAGCGGGACGAACACCGGGGAGCTGTTTTTT	CASSQDRSSGTNTGELFF
NA	TRBJ2-4	15	NA	TRBV28	TGTGCCAGCAGTTTAACGTTTGGGTCGGGAAACATTCAGTACTTC	CASSLTFGSGNIQYF
NA	TRBJ2-5	14	NA	TRBV5-4	TGTGCCAGCAGCCCATCCGGGCCCGGGGAGACCCAGTACTTC	CASSPSGPGETQYF
NA	TRBJ1-1	15	NA	TRBV4-2	TGTGCCAGCAGCCAGTCAGTGGGAGGCTACACTGAAGCTTTCTTT	CASSQSVGGYTEAFF
TRBD2	TRBJ2-7	15	NA	TRBV5-6	TGTGCCAGCAGCCAAGATGGTAGCGGGACCTACGAGCAGTACTTC	CASSQDGSGTYEQYF
NA	TRBJ2-1	16	NA	TRBV4-2	TGTGCCAGCAGCCAAGATGGACTCACCTATTACAATGAGCAGTTCTTC	CASSQDGLTYYNEQFF
NA	TRBJ2-5	13	NA	TRBV19	TGTGCCAGTAGTATAGATTTGGAGGAGACCCAGTACTTC	CASSIDLEETQYF
TRBD1	TRBJ2-1	15	NA	TRBV6-1	TGTGCCAGCAGGGGAACAGGGGTCCCCTACAATGAGCAGTTCTTC	CASRGTGVPYNEQFF
NA	TRBJ2-7	16	NA	TRBV4-3	TGCGCCAGCAGCCAAGATCGATTCGCAGGGGCATACGAGCAGTACTTC	CASSQDRFAGAYEQYF
TRBD2	TRBJ2-1	18	once	TRBV7-6	TGTGCCAGCAGGCCTCGGGCCGGGACTAGCGACTCCTACAATGAGCAGTTCTTC	CASRPRAGTSDSYNEQFF
NA	TRBJ1-2	17	NA	TRBV11-3	TGTGCCAGCAGCGAAAATGGGGAGGGCAGAGCTAACTATGGCTACACCTTC	CASSENGEGRANYGYTF
TRBD1	TRBJ1-4	14	NA	TRBV27	TGTGCCAGCAGTTTACAGGGGGGCGTTGAAAAACTGTTTTTT	CASSLQGGVEKLFF
NA	TRBJ2-4	18	once	TRBV4-3	TGCGCCAGCAGCCAAGATGATTTGGGGGGATCGACCAAAAACATTCAGTACTTC	CASSQDDLGGSTKNIQYF
TRBD2	TRBJ2-7	13	NA	TRBV6-5	TGTGCCACTAAACTAGCGGGATCCTACGAGCAGTACTTC	CATKLAGSYEQYF
TRBD1	TRBJ2-7	14	once	TRBV28	TGTGCCAGCAGCTCCGGGACAGGGGTCTACGAGCAGTACTTC	CASSSGTGVYEQYF
NA	TRBJ1-3	14	NA	TRBV13	TGTGCCAGCACCTCCGTACAGTCTGGAAACACCATATATTTT	CASTSVQSGNTIYF
NA	TRBJ1-2	13	NA	TRBV7-9	TGTGCCAGCAGACTCGAAGGCGGCTATGGCTACACCTTC	CASRLEGGYGYTF
NA	TRBJ1-2	14	once	TRBV6-6	TGTGCCAGCAGTTACTCGGCGGGGGACTATGGCTACACCTTC	CASSYSAGDYGYTF
NA	TRBJ2-1	11	once	TRBV28	TGTGCCAGCAGTATAGGGACAAATCATCTCTTC	CASSIGTNHLF